This TCR beta chain originates from a study of brain metastases from non-small cell lung cancer. J was trimmed by 2 bases and V by 1 base; bases with no gene match: 4. Looked up from germline, CDR1 is LGHDT and CDR2 is YNNKEL (reference sequence). This CDR3 comprises 16 residues. Assay: immunoSEQ multiplex PCR; the TCRdb copy retains only in-frame clones and omits some. The sample includes almost 4,500 clones, roughly four fifths of them seen just once. The genes are TRBV3-1 (or the pseudogene TRBV3-2) and TRBJ2-7; 11 bases are a match to TRBD1. The sample was tumor-adjacent normal tissue. The receptor was derived from a donor at least 40 years old with non-small cell lung cancer. CDR3 coding DNA: TGTGCCAGCAGCCAAGGCGGACAGGGGGCGACCTACGAGCAGTACTTC. Amino acids: CASSQGGQGATYEQYF.